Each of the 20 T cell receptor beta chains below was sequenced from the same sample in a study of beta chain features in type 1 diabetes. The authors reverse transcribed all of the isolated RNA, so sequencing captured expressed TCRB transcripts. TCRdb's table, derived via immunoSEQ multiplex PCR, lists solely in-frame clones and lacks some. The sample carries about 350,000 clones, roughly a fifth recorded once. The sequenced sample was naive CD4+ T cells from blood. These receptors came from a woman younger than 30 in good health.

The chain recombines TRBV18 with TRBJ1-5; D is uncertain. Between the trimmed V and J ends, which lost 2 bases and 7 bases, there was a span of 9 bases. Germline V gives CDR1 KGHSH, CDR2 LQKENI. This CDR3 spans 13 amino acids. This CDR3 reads CASSPGETQPQHF. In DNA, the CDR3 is TGTGCCAGCTCACCAGGGGAGACCCAGCCCCAGCATTTT. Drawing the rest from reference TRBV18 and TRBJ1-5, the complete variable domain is NAGVMQNPRHLVRRRGQEARLRCSPMKGHSHVYWYRQLPEEGLKFMVYLQKENIIDESGMPKERFSAEFPKEGPSILRIQQVVRGDSAAYFCASSPGETQPQHFGDGTRLSIL.

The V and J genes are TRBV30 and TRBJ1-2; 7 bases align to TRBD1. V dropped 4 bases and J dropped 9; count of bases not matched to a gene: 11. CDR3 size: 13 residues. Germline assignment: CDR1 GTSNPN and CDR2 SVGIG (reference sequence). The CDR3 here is CAWNLGTARSYTF. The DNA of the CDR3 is TGTGCCTGGAACCTAGGGACAGCCAGGAGCTACACCTTC. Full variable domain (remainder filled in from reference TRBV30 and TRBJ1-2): SQTIHQWPATLVQPVGSPLSLECTVEGTSNPNLYWYRQAAGRGLQLLFYSVGIGQISSEVPQNLSASRPQDRQFILSSKKLLLSDSGFYLCAWNLGTARSYTFGSGTRLTVV.

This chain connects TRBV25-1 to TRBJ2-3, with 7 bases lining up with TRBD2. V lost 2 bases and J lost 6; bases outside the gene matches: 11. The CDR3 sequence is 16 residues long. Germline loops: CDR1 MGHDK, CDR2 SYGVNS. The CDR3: CASSELWRGTRDTQYF. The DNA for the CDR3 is TGTGCCAGCAGTGAACTTTGGCGGGGGACGCGGGATACGCAGTATTTT.

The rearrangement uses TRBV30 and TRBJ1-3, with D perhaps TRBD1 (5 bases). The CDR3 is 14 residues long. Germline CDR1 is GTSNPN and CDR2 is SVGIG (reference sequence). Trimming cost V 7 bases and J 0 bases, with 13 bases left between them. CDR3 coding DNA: TGTGCCTACGGGACTTTCGGCTCTGGAAACACCATATATTTT. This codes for CAYGTFGSGNTIYF. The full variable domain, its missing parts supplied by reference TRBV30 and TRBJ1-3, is SQTIHQWPATLVQPVGSPLSLECTVEGTSNPNLYWYRQAAGRGLQLLFYSVGIGQISSEVPQNLSASRPQDRQFILSSKKLLLSDSGFYLCAYGTFGSGNTIYFGEGSWLTVV.

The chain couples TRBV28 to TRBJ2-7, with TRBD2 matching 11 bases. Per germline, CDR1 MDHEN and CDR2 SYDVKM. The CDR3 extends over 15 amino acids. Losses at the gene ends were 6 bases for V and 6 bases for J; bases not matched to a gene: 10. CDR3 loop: CASSPLGLAAFEQYF. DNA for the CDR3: TGTGCCAGCAGCCCCCTGGGACTAGCGGCTTTCGAGCAGTACTTC.

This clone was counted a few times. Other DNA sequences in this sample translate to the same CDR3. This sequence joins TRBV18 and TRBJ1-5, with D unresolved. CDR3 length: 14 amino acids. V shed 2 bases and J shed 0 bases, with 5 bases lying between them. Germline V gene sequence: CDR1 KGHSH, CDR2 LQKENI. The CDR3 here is CASSPTYSNQPQHF. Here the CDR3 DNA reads TGTGCCAGCTCACCAACATATAGCAATCAGCCCCAGCATTTT. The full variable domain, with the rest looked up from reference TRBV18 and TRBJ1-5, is NAGVMQNPRHLVRRRGQEARLRCSPMKGHSHVYWYRQLPEEGLKFMVYLQKENIIDESGMPKERFSAEFPKEGPSILRIQQVVRGDSAAYFCASSPTYSNQPQHFGDGTRLSIL.

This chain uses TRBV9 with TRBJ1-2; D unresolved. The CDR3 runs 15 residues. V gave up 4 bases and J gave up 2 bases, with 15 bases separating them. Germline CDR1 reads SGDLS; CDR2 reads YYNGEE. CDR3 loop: CASSIEGRVNYGYTF. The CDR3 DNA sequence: TGTGCCAGCAGCATCGAGGGCAGAGTAAACTATGGCTACACCTTC.

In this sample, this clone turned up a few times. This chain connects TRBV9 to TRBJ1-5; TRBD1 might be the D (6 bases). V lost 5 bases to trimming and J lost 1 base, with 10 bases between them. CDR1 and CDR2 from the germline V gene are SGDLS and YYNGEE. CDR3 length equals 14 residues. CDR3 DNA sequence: TGTGCCAGCAGTTCAGGGGTGAGCAATCAGCCCCAGCATTTT. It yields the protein CASSSGVSNQPQHF.

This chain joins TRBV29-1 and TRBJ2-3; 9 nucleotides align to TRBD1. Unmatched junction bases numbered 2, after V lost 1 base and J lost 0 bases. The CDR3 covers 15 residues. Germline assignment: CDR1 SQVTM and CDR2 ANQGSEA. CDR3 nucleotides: TGCAGCGTTGAAGTGACAGGGGGTAGCACAGATACGCAGTATTTT. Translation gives CSVEVTGGSTDTQYF.

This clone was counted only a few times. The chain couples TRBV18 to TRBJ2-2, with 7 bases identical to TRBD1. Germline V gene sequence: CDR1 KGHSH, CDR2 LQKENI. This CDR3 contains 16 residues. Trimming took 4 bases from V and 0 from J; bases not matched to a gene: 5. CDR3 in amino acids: CASSQAGGANTGELFF. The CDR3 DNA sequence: TGTGCCAGCTCACAAGCAGGGGGTGCGAACACCGGGGAGCTGTTTTTT.

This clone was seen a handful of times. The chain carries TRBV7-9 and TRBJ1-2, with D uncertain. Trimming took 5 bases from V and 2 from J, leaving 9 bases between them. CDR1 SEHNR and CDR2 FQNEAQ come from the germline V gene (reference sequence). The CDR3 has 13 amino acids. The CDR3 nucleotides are TGTGCCAGCAGCCGTGAGGGCAACTATGGCTACACCTTC. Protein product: CASSREGNYGYTF.

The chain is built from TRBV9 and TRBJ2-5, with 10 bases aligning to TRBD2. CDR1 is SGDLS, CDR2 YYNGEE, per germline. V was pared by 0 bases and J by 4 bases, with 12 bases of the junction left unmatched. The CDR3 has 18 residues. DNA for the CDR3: TGTGCCAGCAGCGTAGATGGAAGCGGGGGGGCCGAGGTAGAGACCCAGTACTTC. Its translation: CASSVDGSGGAEVETQYF.

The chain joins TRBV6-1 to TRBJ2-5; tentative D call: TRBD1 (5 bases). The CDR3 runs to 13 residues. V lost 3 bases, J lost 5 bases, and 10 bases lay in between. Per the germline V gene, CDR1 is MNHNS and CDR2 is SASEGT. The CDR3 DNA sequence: TGTGCCAGCAGTGATGTTAAGGGGGAGACCCAGTACTTC. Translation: CASSDVKGETQYF.

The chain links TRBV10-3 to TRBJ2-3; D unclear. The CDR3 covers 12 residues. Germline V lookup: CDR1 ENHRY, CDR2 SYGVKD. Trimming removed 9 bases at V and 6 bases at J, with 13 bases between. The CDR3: CAIRDRADTQYF. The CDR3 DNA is TGTGCCATTAGAGATAGAGCGGATACGCAGTATTTT.

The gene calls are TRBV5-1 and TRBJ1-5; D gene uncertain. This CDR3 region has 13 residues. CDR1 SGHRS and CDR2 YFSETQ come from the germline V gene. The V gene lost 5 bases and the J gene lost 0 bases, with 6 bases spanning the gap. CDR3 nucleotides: TGCGCCAGCAGGGCAGATAGCAATCAGCCCCAGCATTTT. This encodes CASRADSNQPQHF.

The DNA of the CDR3 is TGCAGCGCGCGGGGGCAGATCCAAGAGACCCAGTACTTC. Its protein product is CSARGQIQETQYF. The chain couples TRBV29-1 to TRBJ2-5; D may be TRBD2 (7 bases). CDR1 and CDR2 from the germline V gene are SQVTM and ANQGSEA. CDR3 size: 13 residues. Trimming left V 7 bases short and J 1 base short, with 13 bases between.

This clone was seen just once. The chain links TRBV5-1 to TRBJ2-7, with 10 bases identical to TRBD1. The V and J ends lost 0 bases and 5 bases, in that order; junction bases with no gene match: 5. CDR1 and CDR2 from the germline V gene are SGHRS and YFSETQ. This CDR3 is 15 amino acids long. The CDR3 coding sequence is TGCGCCAGCAGCTTGGGCCGGGACAGGGGAGACGAGCAGTACTTC. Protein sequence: CASSLGRDRGDEQYF.

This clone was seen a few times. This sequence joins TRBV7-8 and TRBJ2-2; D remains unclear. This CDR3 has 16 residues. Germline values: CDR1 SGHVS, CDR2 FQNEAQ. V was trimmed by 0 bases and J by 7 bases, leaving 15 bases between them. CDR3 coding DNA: TGTGCCAGCAGCTTAGCAATAACCGCTCCAGTCGGGGAGCTGTTTTTT. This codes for CASSLAITAPVGELFF. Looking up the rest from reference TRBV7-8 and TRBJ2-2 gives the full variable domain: GAGVSQSPRYKVAKRGQDVALRCDPISGHVSLFWYQQALGQGPEFLTYFQNEAQLDKSGLPSDRFFAERPEGSVSTLKIQRTQQEDSAVYLCASSLAITAPVGELFFGEGSRLTVL.

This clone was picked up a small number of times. In DNA form, the CDR3 reads TGCAGCGTTACGAGGATTGGCAATGAGCAGTTCTTC. This encodes CSVTRIGNEQFF. The chain has TRBV29-1 and TRBJ2-1; D is ambiguous. Germline V gene lookup returns CDR1 SQVTM and CDR2 ANQGSEA. The CDR3 spans 12 residues. V lost 5 bases and J lost 6, with 11 bases in between.

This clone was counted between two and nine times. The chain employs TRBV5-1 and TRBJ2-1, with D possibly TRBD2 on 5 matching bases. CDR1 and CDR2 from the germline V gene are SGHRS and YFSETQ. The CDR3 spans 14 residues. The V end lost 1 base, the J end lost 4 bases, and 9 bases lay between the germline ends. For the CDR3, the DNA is TGCGCCAGCAGCTTGCCCGGGGAATACAATGAGCAGTTCTTC. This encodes CASSLPGEYNEQFF.